The clone carrying this TCR beta chain occurred a few times. Its antigen is unknown. The sample contains more than one DNA sequence encoding this CDR3. Based on CD45RO/CCR7/CD25/CD127/CD95/CD27, CD4+ regulatory, stem cell-like memory, naive and central memory cells were sorted. Expressed TCRB transcripts were sequenced because the entire RNA isolate underwent reverse transcription. Profiled with immunoSEQ multiplex PCR; TCRdb holds only in-frame clones, not every one. Here the sample spans some 900,000 clones, 17% being singletons. This sample is drawn from a study of beta chain features in type 1 diabetes. Study-level results: In type 1 diabetes patients, VDJ junctions had fewer insertions; deletions at these junctions were more frequent. Using cDNA template may skew counts toward highly expressing activated cells. The similarity of naive, central memory and Treg TCRB repertoires appeared greater among patients than among healthy donors.

In germline, CDR1 is DFQATT, CDR2 SNEGSKA (reference sequence). Trimming took 6 bases from V and 3 from J, leaving 9 bases between them. This CDR3 is built from 11 residues. This sequence was found in a woman between 18 and 30 years old in good health. The chain couples TRBV20-1 to TRBJ2-7, with D possibly matching TRBD1 (5 bases). The sample comprised naive CD4+ T cells from blood. CDR3 coding DNA: TGCAGTGCCCCGGACAACTACGAGCAGTACTTC. It specifies CSAPDNYEQYF.